The 20 T cell receptor beta chains below all came from one sample that was sequenced in a study of blood T cell repertoires in COVID-19. Here immunoSEQ multiplex PCR was the method, and the copy in TCRdb shows in-frame clones only, minus some. The profile shows tens of thousands of clones, about 82% of them singletons. Sample: peripheral blood. Every receptor here comes from a woman aged 55-70 years with acute or convalescent COVID-19.

A word on this clone: Other nucleotide sequences in the sample specify the same CDR3. This chain links TRBV5-6 with TRBJ1-5; 7 nucleotides align to TRBD1. Looked up from germline, CDR1 is SGHDT and CDR2 is YYEEEE. CDR3 length: 15 amino acids. V lost 4 bases, J lost 0 bases, and 4 bases stayed unmatched. CDR3 DNA sequence: TGTGCCAGCAGCCGGGGACAGATTAGCAATCAGCCCCAGCATTTT. It codes for CASSRGQISNQPQHF. Complete variable domain (other parts from reference TRBV5-6 and TRBJ1-5): DAGVTQSPTHLIKTRGQQVTLRCSPKSGHDTVSWYQQALGQGPQFIFQYYEEEERQRGNFPDRFSGHQFPNYSSELNVNALLLGDSALYLCASSRGQISNQPQHFGDGTRLSIL.

This clone has only a few counts. The chain recombines TRBV19 with TRBJ1-2, with D possibly TRBD1 on 6 matching bases. Trimming removed 3 bases at V and 3 bases at J, with 8 bases between. The germline V gene encodes CDR1 LNHDA and CDR2 SQIVND (reference sequence). This CDR3 contains 13 residues. CDR3 loop: CASSMGHYYGYTF. The CDR3 DNA reads as TGTGCCAGTAGTATGGGACACTACTATGGCTACACCTTC.

The gene calls are TRBV6-6 and TRBJ2-7; TRBD2 is a possible D gene (6 bases). Between the trimmed V and J ends, which lost 7 bases and 0 bases, there was a span of 13 bases. The CDR3 runs to 14 residues. Germline CDR1 is MNHNY and CDR2 is SVGAGI (reference sequence). The DNA for the CDR3 is TGTGCCAGCACCGAGCGGGCGAGCTCCTACGAGCAGTACTTC. Translating it yields CASTERASSYEQYF.

V is TRBV28 and J is TRBJ1-1; 7 positions agree with TRBD1. The trim removed 6 bases at V and 4 bases at J, leaving 11 bases unmatched. CDR3 size: 15 residues. Germline loops: CDR1 MDHEN, CDR2 SYDVKM. The CDR3 here is CASRRDRVVGTEAFF. CDR3 DNA sequence: TGTGCCAGCAGGCGAGACAGGGTGGTTGGCACTGAAGCTTTCTTT.

The chain carries TRBV19 and TRBJ2-5; 8 nucleotides line up with TRBD1. Germline CDR1 is LNHDA and CDR2 is SQIVND (reference sequence). After removal of 5 bases from V and 5 bases from J, the junction contained 16 bases not matched to a gene. The CDR3 length is 17 residues. CDR3: CASSVRQGPRLGETQYF. Written as DNA, the CDR3 is TGTGCCAGTAGTGTGAGACAGGGGCCCCGCCTGGGGGAGACCCAGTACTTC.

CDR3 in amino acids: CASSLGTSGGAGYEQYF. CDR3 DNA: TGTGCCAGCAGCCTCGGGACTAGCGGGGGGGCCGGGTACGAGCAGTACTTC. This chain joins TRBV7-2 and TRBJ2-7; 16 bases are shared with TRBD2. CDR3 length equals 17 residues. After removal of 5 bases from V and 4 bases from J, the junction contained 8 bases not matched to a gene. CDR1 is SGHTA, CDR2 FQGNSA, per germline.

This clone was picked up a small number of times. The gene calls are TRBV6-5 and TRBJ1-5; a possible D gene is TRBD1 (5 bases). The V end was cut by 0 bases, the J end by 0 bases, with 6 bases between. Germline V gene lookup returns CDR1 MNHEY and CDR2 SVGAGI. This CDR3 spans 15 amino acids. The DNA of the CDR3 is TGTGCCAGCAGTTACTCAGGGGTTAGCAATCAGCCCCAGCATTTT. Residues: CASSYSGVSNQPQHF.

V is TRBV3-1 (or the pseudogene TRBV3-2) and J is TRBJ1-3; a weak D match, TRBD1 (6 bases). Germline V gene sequence: CDR1 LGHDT, CDR2 YNNKEL (reference sequence). The CDR3 has 18 amino acids. V was clipped by 0 bases and J by 6 bases, with 21 bases between them. CDR3 DNA: TGTGCCAGCAGCCAAGAAGGGGGTGGGGGCTCCAGCGAAAACACCATATATTTT. Its translation: CASSQEGGGGSSENTIYF.

The genes are TRBV6-4 and TRBJ2-1, with TRBD2 matching 8 bases. Germline CDR1 MRHNA, CDR2 SNTAGT. J gave up 7 bases and V 0 bases, and 11 bases lay outside the gene matches. The CDR3 length is 17 residues. The CDR3 spells CASSDSEAGGHINEQFF. The CDR3 coding sequence is TGTGCCAGCAGTGACTCAGAGGCGGGGGGCCATATTAATGAGCAGTTCTTC.

About this clone itself: The junction departs from the called germline gene at one end, perhaps through a read error. The chain couples TRBV7-7 to TRBJ2-7; perhaps TRBD1 as D (7 bases). The germline gives CDR1 SSHAT, CDR2 FNYEAQ (reference sequence). The CDR3 totals 15 residues. The chain's CDR3 is CASSLAEGTVYEQYF. The CDR3 coding sequence is TGTGCTAGCAGCTTAGCGGAAGGGACAGTCTACGAGCAGTACTTC.

The V gene is TRBV6-6, the J gene TRBJ2-7; D is possibly TRBD2 (6 bases). There are 15 residues in the CDR3. V was trimmed by 0 bases and J by 1 base, leaving 10 bases between them. Germline V gene data show CDR1 as MNHNY and CDR2 as SVGAGI (reference sequence). The CDR3 loop is CASSYSAGGSYEQYF. Written as DNA, the CDR3 is TGTGCCAGCAGTTACTCGGCCGGGGGATCCTACGAGCAGTACTTC.

The genes are TRBV30 and TRBJ1-6, with D unclear. Per germline, CDR1 GTSNPN and CDR2 SVGIG (reference sequence). The CDR3 length is 12 residues. V was clipped by 3 bases and J by 4 bases, with 4 bases between them. In DNA form, the CDR3 reads TGTGCCTGGAGCCAGTATAATTCACCCCTCCACTTT. Amino acid sequence: CAWSQYNSPLHF. The variable domain in full, completed from reference TRBV30 and TRBJ1-6, reads SQTIHQWPATLVQPVGSPLSLECTVEGTSNPNLYWYRQAAGRGLQLLFYSVGIGQISSEVPQNLSASRPQDRQFILSSKKLLLSDSGFYLCAWSQYNSPLHFGNGTRLTVT.

V usage is TRBV28 and J usage is TRBJ2-3; 10 bases are a match to TRBD2. This CDR3 is built from 15 residues. Germline V lookup: CDR1 MDHEN, CDR2 SYDVKM. With 8 bases clipped from V and 3 bases from J, the junction kept 8 bases outside the gene matches. CDR3 sequence: CASYERGGGTDTQYF. The DNA for the CDR3 is TGTGCCAGCTACGAGCGGGGGGGCGGGACAGATACGCAGTATTTT.

The chain is built from TRBV10-3 and TRBJ1-4, with 9 nucleotides matching TRBD1. The germline V gene encodes CDR1 ENHRY and CDR2 SYGVKD. V lost 10 bases, J lost 0 bases, and 3 bases stayed unmatched. CDR3 length: 14 residues. DNA of the CDR3: TGTGCCACTGGACAGGGGACAACTAATGAAAAACTGTTTTTT. It is translated as CATGQGTTNEKLFF.

This clone was picked up a small number of times. The chain employs TRBV19 and TRBJ2-3; D remains unclear. The CDR3 is made up of 14 amino acids. Per germline, CDR1 LNHDA and CDR2 SQIVND (reference sequence). V gave up 3 bases and J gave up 2 bases, with 9 bases separating them. CDR3 in amino acids: CASSIRASTDTQYF. As DNA, the CDR3 is TGTGCCAGTAGTATCAGAGCGTCCACAGATACGCAGTATTTT. The entire variable domain, with the rest obtained from reference TRBV19 and TRBJ2-3, is as follows: DGGITQSPKYLFRKEGQNVTLSCEQNLNHDAMYWYRQDPGQGLRLIYYSQIVNDFQKGDIAEGYSVSREKKESFPLTVTSAQKNPTAFYLCASSIRASTDTQYFGPGTRLTVL.

The V gene is TRBV5-1, the J gene TRBJ2-3; perhaps TRBD1 as D (5 bases). This CDR3 is 14 amino acids long. V was shortened by 3 bases and J by 6 bases, with 14 bases between the two germline ends. Germline V gene sequence: CDR1 SGHRS, CDR2 YFSETQ. In nucleotides, the CDR3 is TGCGCCAGCAGCTCTACATCTCAGGGTGATACGCAGTATTTT. Translated: CASSSTSQGDTQYF.

This clone turned up a few times. The J gene is TRBJ2-1, the V gene TRBV5-6; 10 bases are shared with TRBD1. The V gene's germline CDR1 is SGHDT and CDR2 YYEEEE. CDR3 size: 14 residues. V was pared by 4 bases and J by 4 bases, with 2 bases of the junction left unmatched. CDR3 coding DNA: TGTGCCAGCAGCGGGACAGGGGTATACAATGAGCAGTTCTTC. Residues: CASSGTGVYNEQFF.

The V call is TRBV30, the J call TRBJ1-5; 11 bases align to TRBD1. The CDR3 is made up of 16 amino acids. Germline V CDR1 and CDR2: GTSNPN, SVGIG (reference sequence). The ends lost 1 base at V and 6 bases at J; junction bases unmatched: 8. The CDR3, as DNA: TGTGCCTGGAGTGACCGGGACAGGGGGATCGGTCAGCCCCAGCATTTT. The encoded protein is CAWSDRDRGIGQPQHF.

The chain carries TRBV19 and TRBJ2-1, with TRBD2 as a possible D gene (6 bases). There are 14 residues in the CDR3. In germline, CDR1 is LNHDA, CDR2 SQIVND (reference sequence). V gave up 9 bases and J gave up 10 bases, with 22 bases separating them. The CDR3 DNA reads TGTGCCAGCCAGTATATCGGGGAGGTAGGGGAGCAGTTCTTC. Its translation is CASQYIGEVGEQFF.

The chain combines TRBV5-1 with TRBJ1-3; 7 bases align to TRBD1. This CDR3 contains 16 residues. The trim removed 5 bases at V and 0 bases at J, leaving 8 bases unmatched. Germline CDR1 reads SGHRS; CDR2 reads YFSETQ. The CDR3, as DNA: TGCGCCAGCAGTCGGGACAGACCGAGCTCTGGAAACACCATATATTTT. It encodes CASSRDRPSSGNTIYF.